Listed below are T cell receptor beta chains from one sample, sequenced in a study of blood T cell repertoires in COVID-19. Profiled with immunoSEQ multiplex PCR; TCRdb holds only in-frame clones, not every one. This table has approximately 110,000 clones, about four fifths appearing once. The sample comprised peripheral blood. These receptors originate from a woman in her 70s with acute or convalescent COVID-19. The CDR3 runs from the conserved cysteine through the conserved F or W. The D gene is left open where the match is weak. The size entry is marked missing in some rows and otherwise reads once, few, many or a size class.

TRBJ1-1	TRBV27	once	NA	CASSFLSQNTEAFF	TGTGCCAGCAGTTTCCTTTCACAGAACACTGAAGCTTTCTTT
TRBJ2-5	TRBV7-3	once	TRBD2	CASSRGLAGQETQYF	TGTGCCAGCAGCCGAGGACTAGCGGGCCAAGAGACCCAGTACTTC
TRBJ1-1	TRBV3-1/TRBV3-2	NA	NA	CASSPRENTEAFF	TGTGCCAGCAGCCCCAGGGAGAACACTGAAGCTTTCTTT
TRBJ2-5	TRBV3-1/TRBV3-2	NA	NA	CASSLRGARETQYF	TGTGCCAGCAGCCTCCGGGGGGCGAGAGAGACCCAGTACTTC
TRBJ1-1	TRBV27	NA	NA	CASSFGGARKNTEAFF	TGTGCCAGCAGTTTCGGTGGGGCTCGGAAGAACACTGAAGCTTTCTTT
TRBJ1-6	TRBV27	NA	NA	CASSFYGSSYNSPLHF	TGTGCCAGCAGTTTTTATGGGAGCTCCTATAATTCACCCCTCCACTTT
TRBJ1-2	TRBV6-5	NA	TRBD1	CASSYPGQGTVGYTF	TGTGCCAGCAGTTACCCGGGACAGGGCACGGTAGGCTACACCTTC
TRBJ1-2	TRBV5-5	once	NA	CASSLVLQALYGYTF	TGTGCCAGCAGCTTGGTCCTTCAAGCTCTTTATGGCTACACCTTC
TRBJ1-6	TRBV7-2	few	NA	CASSLAGRGAGSPLHF	TGTGCCAGCAGCTTAGCGGGGAGGGGGGCAGGTTCACCCCTCCACTTT
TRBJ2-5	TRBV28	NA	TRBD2	CASSLLAGGGETQYF	TGTGCCAGCAGTTTGCTAGCGGGAGGAGGGGAGACCCAGTACTTC
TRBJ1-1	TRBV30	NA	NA	CAWSHRVVPEAFF	TGTGCCTGGAGTCACAGGGTGGTCCCTGAAGCTTTCTTT
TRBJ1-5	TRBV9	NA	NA	CASSAGYSNQPQHF	TGTGCCAGCAGCGCGGGTTATAGCAATCAGCCCCAGCATTTT
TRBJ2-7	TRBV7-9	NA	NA	CASSLEVGDISREQYF	TGTGCCAGCAGCTTAGAGGTCGGGGATATAAGTCGCGAGCAGTACTTC
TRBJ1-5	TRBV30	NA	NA	CACGPQSNQPQHF	TGTGCCTGTGGTCCTCAGAGCAATCAGCCCCAGCATTTT
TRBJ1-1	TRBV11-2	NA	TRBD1	CASSLRTGGSSNTEAFF	TGTGCCAGCAGCCTCCGGACAGGGGGCTCATCGAACACTGAAGCTTTCTTT